These 21 T cell receptor beta chains came from one sample sequenced in a study of beta chain features in type 1 diabetes. Antigens for these TCRs are unknown. Study-wide findings and caveats: Moderate yet significant TCRB CDR3 shortening was seen in Type 1 diabetes patients in all four CD4+ subsets.

As every portion of the isolated RNA was reverse transcribed, the sequencing read expressed TCRB transcripts. TCRdb keeps only in-frame clones here, not all; method: immunoSEQ multiplex PCR. The data hold 600,000 to 750,000 clones, with around 12% observed a single time. The sequenced material came from naive CD4+ T cells from blood. These receptors all stem from a man aged 30 to 45 with type 1 diabetes.

The chain combines TRBV5-6 with TRBJ2-5; tentatively, D is TRBD1 (6 bases). The CDR3 covers 14 residues. Trimming removed 1 base at V and 0 bases at J, with 7 bases between. CDR1 is SGHDT, CDR2 YYEEEE, per germline. The CDR3 is CASSLQGNQETQYF. The CDR3 nucleotides read TGTGCCAGCAGCTTGCAGGGGAACCAAGAGACCCAGTACTTC.

The V gene is TRBV13, the J gene TRBJ1-4, with 9 bases identical to TRBD1. The V and J ends lost 5 bases and 3 bases, in that order; junction bases with no gene match: 4. This CDR3 has 15 amino acids. CDR1 PRHDT and CDR2 FYEKMQ come from the germline V gene (reference sequence). This CDR3 is CASSRTGGPNEKLFF. For the CDR3, the DNA is TGTGCCAGCAGCCGAACAGGGGGCCCTAATGAAAAACTGTTTTTT.

CDR3 sequence reads: CASSVGGELFF. In nucleotides, the CDR3 is TGTGCCAGCAGCGTAGGCGGGGAGCTGTTTTTT. This chain uses TRBV9 with TRBJ2-2; D is uncertain. CDR1 SGDLS and CDR2 YYNGEE come from the germline V gene. Trimming cost V 0 bases and J 7 bases, with 1 base left between them. This CDR3 region has 11 residues. Together with reference TRBV9 and TRBJ2-2, the CDR3 gives the full variable domain: DSGVTQTPKHLITATGQRVTLRCSPRSGDLSVYWYQQSLDQGLQFLIQYYNGEERAKGNILERFSAQQFPDLHSELNLSSLELGDSALYFCASSVGGELFFGEGSRLTVL.

There are a few counts of this clone. V is TRBV15 and J is TRBJ1-6; 8 nucleotides match TRBD1. With V trimmed by 5 bases and J by 9 bases, 6 bases remained unmatched. The CDR3 extends over 14 amino acids. Germline CDR1 reads LNHNV; CDR2 reads YYDKDF (reference sequence). The CDR3 sequence: CATSLDRVASPLHF. CDR3 sequence (DNA): TGTGCCACCAGCCTGGACAGGGTAGCTTCACCCCTCCACTTT.

This clone has just a few counts. V usage is TRBV9 and J usage is TRBJ1-2; D remains ambiguous. Germline CDR1 and CDR2: SGDLS and YYNGEE. Trimming removed 0 bases from V and 3 bases from J, with 6 bases in between. There are 13 residues in the CDR3. This chain's CDR3 is CASSVEQHYGYTF. In nucleotides, the CDR3 is TGTGCCAGCAGCGTAGAACAGCACTATGGCTACACCTTC.

This clone was seen more than once but under ten times. The CDR3 DNA reads TGTGCCAGCAGCTTGGACAGGGGAAATTCACCCCTCCACTTT. It translates to CASSLDRGNSPLHF. The rearrangement uses TRBV5-5 and TRBJ1-6; 7 bases agree with TRBD1. The CDR3 is made up of 14 amino acids. With V trimmed by 0 bases and J by 7 bases, 1 base remained unmatched. CDR1 is SGHKS, CDR2 YYEKEE, per germline (reference sequence).

V gene TRBV6-6 combines with J gene TRBJ2-2; perhaps TRBD1 as D (6 bases). Germline V gives CDR1 MNHNY, CDR2 SVGAGI (reference sequence). The CDR3 length is 15 residues. The V end lost 5 bases, the J end lost 4 bases, and 14 bases lay between the germline ends. CDR3 sequence reads: CASSREAGVTGELFF. The CDR3 DNA sequence: TGTGCCAGCAGTCGAGAAGCAGGGGTCACCGGGGAGCTGTTTTTT.

This clone has only a few counts. The same CDR3 can be traced to other DNA sequences in this sample. The chain combines TRBV5-4 with TRBJ2-2; unclear D gene. Germline V gives CDR1 SGHNT, CDR2 YYREEE (reference sequence). Trimming removed 3 bases from V and 4 bases from J, with 4 bases in between. The CDR3 extends over 12 amino acids. The CDR3 coding sequence is TGTGCCAGCAGCTCCTCCACCGGGGAGCTGTTTTTT. Its translation: CASSSSTGELFF. The full variable domain, completed using reference TRBV5-4 and TRBJ2-2, is ETGVTQSPTHLIKTRGQQVTLRCSSQSGHNTVSWYQQALGQGPQFIFQYYREEENGRGNFPPRFSGLQFPNYSSELNVNALELDDSALYLCASSSSTGELFFGEGSRLTVL.

The gene calls are TRBV29-1 and TRBJ2-3, with a tentative D call TRBD2 (6 bases). The V end lost 4 bases, the J end lost 0 bases, and 14 bases lay between the germline ends. Germline V gene data show CDR1 as SQVTM and CDR2 as ANQGSEA. This CDR3 has 15 amino acids. The CDR3 sequence: CSVGTSRVSTDTQYF. The CDR3 DNA reads as TGCAGCGTTGGTACTAGCAGGGTTAGCACAGATACGCAGTATTTT.

This clone has just a few counts. The CDR3 DNA reads as TGTGCCAGCAGCTGGACAGGGATGCCAGAGACCCAGTACTTC. Protein sequence: CASSWTGMPETQYF. V is TRBV5-6 and J is TRBJ2-5; 8 nucleotides align to TRBD1. The length of the CDR3 is 14 residues. The germline CDR1 and CDR2 sequences are SGHDT and YYEEEE. Trimming removed 3 bases from V and 4 bases from J; junction bases left unmatched: 5.

This clone turned up a few times. The chain combines TRBV5-8 with TRBJ1-5; TRBD1 might be the D (5 bases). V dropped 4 bases and J dropped 1 base, with 12 bases sitting between them. Germline assignment: CDR1 SGHTS and CDR2 YDEGEE. The CDR3 runs to 15 residues. The CDR3 DNA reads as TGTGCCAGCAGCCAGGGACTTTTGAGCAATCAGCCCCAGCATTTT. Its protein product is CASSQGLLSNQPQHF.

The sample holds a few counts of this clone. The V call is TRBV6-5, the J call TRBJ2-3, with TRBD1 as a possible D gene (6 bases). Germline assignment: CDR1 MNHEY and CDR2 SVGAGI. V lost 5 bases and J lost 5, with 17 bases in between. The CDR3 has 15 residues. The CDR3 is CASSPLGEGEDTQYF. DNA of the CDR3: TGTGCCAGCAGTCCGCTGGGTGAGGGGGAAGATACGCAGTATTTT.

This clone was seen more than once but under ten times. The J gene is TRBJ2-2, the V gene TRBV9; 7 nucleotides line up with TRBD2. Germline loops: CDR1 SGDLS, CDR2 YYNGEE. This CDR3 has 16 residues. V gave up 0 bases and J gave up 4 bases; unmatched junction bases: 6. CDR3 amino acids: CASSVGSGVVTGELFF. The CDR3 nucleotides are TGTGCCAGCAGCGTAGGAAGCGGGGTTGTCACCGGGGAGCTGTTTTTT. Supplemented by reference TRBV9 and TRBJ2-2, the full variable domain reads DSGVTQTPKHLITATGQRVTLRCSPRSGDLSVYWYQQSLDQGLQFLIQYYNGEERAKGNILERFSAQQFPDLHSELNLSSLELGDSALYFCASSVGSGVVTGELFFGEGSRLTVL.

The chain employs TRBV5-1 and TRBJ2-5, with D uncertain. Germline CDR1 reads SGHRS; CDR2 reads YFSETQ. The CDR3 consists of 14 residues. Trimming cost V 0 bases and J 5 bases, with 11 bases left between them. The CDR3 DNA is TGCGCCAGCAGCTTGGGGGCATCCTCCGAGACCCAGTACTTC. This encodes CASSLGASSETQYF.

The CDR3 protein is CASSPRGLTGELFF. Here the CDR3 DNA reads TGTGCCAGCAGCCCCAGGGGGCTAACCGGGGAGCTGTTTTTT. The V and J genes are TRBV7-9 and TRBJ2-2; 8 nucleotides match TRBD1. This CDR3 is 14 amino acids long. The J segment lost 5 bases and the V segment lost 5 bases, leaving 4 bases of the junction unmatched. Germline V lookup: CDR1 SEHNR, CDR2 FQNEAQ (reference sequence).

This clone was picked up a small number of times. The gene calls are TRBV7-9 and TRBJ2-7, with TRBD1 matching over 7 bases. V was pared by 8 bases and J by 4 bases, with 11 bases of the junction left unmatched. Germline V gene data show CDR1 as SEHNR and CDR2 as FQNEAQ (reference sequence). This CDR3 contains 14 residues. CDR3 coding DNA: TGTGCCAGCTCAGGCGACAGGGTTGTTTACGAGCAGTACTTC. It translates to CASSGDRVVYEQYF. Combining the CDR3 with reference TRBV7-9 and TRBJ2-7 gives the whole variable domain DTGVSQNPRHKITKRGQNVTFRCDPISEHNRLYWYRQTLGQGPEFLTYFQNEAQLEKSRLLSDRFSAERPKGSFSTLEIQRTEQGDSAMYLCASSGDRVVYEQYFGPGTRLTVT.

This clone was seen a few times. This chain connects TRBV7-6 to TRBJ2-3; unclear D gene. The germline CDR1 and CDR2 sequences are SGHVS and FNYEAQ. The CDR3 extends over 15 amino acids. Trimming stripped 1 base from V and 2 bases from J, with 10 bases between. The CDR3 DNA is TGTGCCAGCAGCTTAGAGATCCTTCTCACAGATACGCAGTATTTT. Its translation is CASSLEILLTDTQYF.

The chain carries TRBV9 and TRBJ2-1; 13 positions agree with TRBD2. Germline CDR1 SGDLS, CDR2 YYNGEE. This CDR3 has 15 residues. J was trimmed by 9 bases and V by 2 bases; bases with no gene match: 5. This chain's CDR3 is CASSVDTSGRGEQFF. CDR3 coding DNA: TGTGCCAGCAGCGTTGATACTAGCGGGAGGGGTGAGCAGTTCTTC.

This clone was detected only a few times. The chain couples TRBV7-9 to TRBJ2-6, with D unclear. Per the germline V gene, CDR1 is SEHNR and CDR2 is FQNEAQ (reference sequence). The CDR3 is made up of 15 amino acids. V shed 3 bases and J shed 1 base, with 7 bases lying between them. The CDR3 coding sequence is TGTGCCAGCAGCTTTTTCCAGTCTGGGGCCAACGTCCTGACTTTC. It is translated as CASSFFQSGANVLTF. The full variable domain, completed using reference TRBV7-9 and TRBJ2-6, is DTGVSQNPRHKITKRGQNVTFRCDPISEHNRLYWYRQTLGQGPEFLTYFQNEAQLEKSRLLSDRFSAERPKGSFSTLEIQRTEQGDSAMYLCASSFFQSGANVLTFGAGSRLTVL.

This clone was seen more than once but under ten times. The chain combines TRBV28 with TRBJ2-1; D ambiguous. CDR1 MDHEN and CDR2 SYDVKM come from the germline V gene. V lost 3 bases, J lost 3 bases, and 9 bases lay in between. The CDR3 extends over 14 amino acids. The CDR3 loop is CASSLGRYYNEQFF. CDR3 nucleotide sequence: TGTGCCAGCAGTTTGGGCAGGTACTACAATGAGCAGTTCTTC.

This clone has only a few counts. The V call is TRBV9, the J call TRBJ2-3; no clear D gene. Trimming left V 0 bases short and J 9 bases short, with 8 bases between. The CDR3 covers 12 residues. CDR1 and CDR2 from the germline V gene are SGDLS and YYNGEE. In nucleotides, the CDR3 is TGTGCCAGCAGCGTAGAATACAACACGCAGTATTTT. This codes for CASSVEYNTQYF.